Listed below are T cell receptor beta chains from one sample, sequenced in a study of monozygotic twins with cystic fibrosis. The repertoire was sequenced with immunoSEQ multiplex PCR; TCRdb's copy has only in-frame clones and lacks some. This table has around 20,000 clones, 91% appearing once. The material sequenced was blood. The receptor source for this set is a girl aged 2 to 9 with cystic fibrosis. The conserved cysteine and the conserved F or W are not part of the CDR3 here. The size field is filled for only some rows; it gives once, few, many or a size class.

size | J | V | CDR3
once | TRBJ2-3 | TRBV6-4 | ASSEGPTDTQY
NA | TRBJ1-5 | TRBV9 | ASSGGDTNQPQH
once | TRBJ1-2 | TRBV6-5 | ASSYTRTGFDGYT
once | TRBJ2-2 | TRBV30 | AWKDYLHTGELF
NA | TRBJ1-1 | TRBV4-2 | ASSQNTALGQVNTEAF
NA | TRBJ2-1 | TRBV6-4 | ASSAATSGRYNEQF
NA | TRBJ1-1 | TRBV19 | ASSGGRNTEAF
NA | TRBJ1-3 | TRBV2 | ASTSPDTSGNTIY
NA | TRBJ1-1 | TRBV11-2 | ASSPDARGGAEAF
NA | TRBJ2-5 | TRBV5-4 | ASSLVHGETQY
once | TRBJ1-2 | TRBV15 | ATSRDFGREVPYDGYT
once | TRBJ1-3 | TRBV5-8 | ASSFRRGGNTIY
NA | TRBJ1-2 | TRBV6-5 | ASSKAGYNGYT
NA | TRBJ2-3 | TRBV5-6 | ASSLSAGLYTDTQY
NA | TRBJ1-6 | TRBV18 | ASSWQAIANSPLH
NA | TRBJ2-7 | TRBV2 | ASKERGQTYEQY
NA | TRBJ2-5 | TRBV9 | ASSVGVAVKETQY
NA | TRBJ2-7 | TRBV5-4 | ASSFFQTYEQY
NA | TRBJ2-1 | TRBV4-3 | ASSQEGTAAQF
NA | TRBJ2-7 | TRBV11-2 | ASSLGLLPRNEQY
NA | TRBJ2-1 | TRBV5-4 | ASSLNSGGRYNEQF
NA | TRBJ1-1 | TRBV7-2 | ASSLVQGKEAF
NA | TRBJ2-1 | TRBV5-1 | ASSPPEVPGQGFYNEQF
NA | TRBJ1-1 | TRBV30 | AWSVTGAAF
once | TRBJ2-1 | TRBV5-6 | ASSFGDRKFNNEQF
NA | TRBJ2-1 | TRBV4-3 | ASSQGGGQGANEQF
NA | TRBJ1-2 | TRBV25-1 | ASSERGEGGGYT
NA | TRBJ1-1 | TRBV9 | ASSVGVGTEAF
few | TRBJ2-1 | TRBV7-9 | ASSGWTSATYNEQF
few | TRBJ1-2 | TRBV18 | ASSPGTGGTYGYT
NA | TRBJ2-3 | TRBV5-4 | ASSLRDTTDTQY
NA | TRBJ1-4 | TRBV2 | ASSQRGAGYATNEKLF